A selection of T cell receptor beta chains follows, all from one sample in a study of long-term antiretroviral therapy in people with HIV. The method was immunoSEQ multiplex PCR; TCRdb's version includes in-frame clones alone and lacks a portion of them. The data contain about 23,000 clones, over 75% of them singletons. This material consisted of unsorted PBMCs, taken 0.3 years after starting antiretroviral therapy. The receptors were sampled from a middle-aged man with HIV. Each CDR3 is given with its conserved first and last residue. The order of the fields is J gene, CDR3 length, V gene, D gene, CDR3 DNA, CDR3 protein. D genes are given only for firm matches.

j_call: TRBJ2-1; cdr3_length: 17; v_call: TRBV9; d_call: TRBD2; cdr3_nt: TGTGCCAGCAGCGTAGGCCCCAGCCTAGCGGGGTACAATGAGCAGTTCTTC; cdr3_aa: CASSVGPSLAGYNEQFF
j_call: TRBJ1-2; cdr3_length: 13; v_call: TRBV5-6; d_call: .; cdr3_nt: TGTGCCAGCAGCTTGGTCCGAGGGAATGGCTACACCTTC; cdr3_aa: CASSLVRGNGYTF
j_call: TRBJ1-1; cdr3_length: 14; v_call: TRBV7-3; d_call: TRBD1; cdr3_nt: TGTGCCAGCAGCTTGACCGGGACAGGAACGGGAGCTTTCTTT; cdr3_aa: CASSLTGTGTGAFF
j_call: TRBJ2-1; cdr3_length: 18; v_call: TRBV7-2; d_call: TRBD2; cdr3_nt: TGTGCCAGCAGCTTTCCTGGACTAGCGGGGCCCTCTTACAATGAGCAGTTCTTC; cdr3_aa: CASSFPGLAGPSYNEQFF
j_call: TRBJ2-7; cdr3_length: 15; v_call: TRBV6-5; d_call: .; cdr3_nt: TGTGCCAGCAGTTACTCGACCGGGGTCCACTACGAGCAGTACTTC; cdr3_aa: CASSYSTGVHYEQYF
j_call: TRBJ1-6; cdr3_length: 14; v_call: TRBV5-5; d_call: .; cdr3_nt: TGTGCCAGCAGCTTCAGATGGGACAATTCACCCCTCCACTTT; cdr3_aa: CASSFRWDNSPLHF
j_call: TRBJ2-7; cdr3_length: 13; v_call: TRBV5-4; d_call: TRBD1; cdr3_nt: TGTGCCAGCAGCTACACAGGGGCGGACGAGCAGTACTTC; cdr3_aa: CASSYTGADEQYF
j_call: TRBJ2-7; cdr3_length: 13; v_call: TRBV7-6; d_call: .; cdr3_nt: TGTGCCAGCAGCCTTGATAGCTCCTACGAGCAGTACTTC; cdr3_aa: CASSLDSSYEQYF
j_call: TRBJ2-7; cdr3_length: 16; v_call: TRBV11-3; d_call: TRBD1; cdr3_nt: TGTGCCAGCAGCACACGACAGGGCTTTATGCACTACGAGCAGTACTTC; cdr3_aa: CASSTRQGFMHYEQYF
j_call: TRBJ2-5; cdr3_length: 16; v_call: TRBV19; d_call: .; cdr3_nt: TGTGCCAGTAGTATAAGGGTTGCAGGGGCTGGGAAGACCCAGTACTTC; cdr3_aa: CASSIRVAGAGKTQYF
j_call: TRBJ2-7; cdr3_length: 15; v_call: TRBV18; d_call: TRBD2; cdr3_nt: TGTGCCAGCTCACCGGAGCGGGGGATCTCCTACGAGCAGTACTTC; cdr3_aa: CASSPERGISYEQYF
j_call: TRBJ1-1; cdr3_length: 12; v_call: TRBV7-2; d_call: .; cdr3_nt: TGTGCCAGCAGCTTAATCTCGGGAAGTGCTTTCTTT; cdr3_aa: CASSLISGSAFF
j_call: TRBJ1-3; cdr3_length: 17; v_call: TRBV5-6; d_call: .; cdr3_nt: TGTGCCAGCAGCTTGGTATCGGGCAGGGCCTCTGGAAACACCATATATTTT; cdr3_aa: CASSLVSGRASGNTIYF
j_call: TRBJ1-1; cdr3_length: 15; v_call: TRBV7-2; d_call: .; cdr3_nt: TGTGCCAGCAGCTTAGACAGGGCCACTAACACTGAAGCTTTCTTT; cdr3_aa: CASSLDRATNTEAFF
j_call: TRBJ2-7; cdr3_length: 13; v_call: TRBV2; d_call: TRBD2; cdr3_nt: TGTGCCAGCACTGGACTAGCGTCCTACGAGCAGTACTTC; cdr3_aa: CASTGLASYEQYF